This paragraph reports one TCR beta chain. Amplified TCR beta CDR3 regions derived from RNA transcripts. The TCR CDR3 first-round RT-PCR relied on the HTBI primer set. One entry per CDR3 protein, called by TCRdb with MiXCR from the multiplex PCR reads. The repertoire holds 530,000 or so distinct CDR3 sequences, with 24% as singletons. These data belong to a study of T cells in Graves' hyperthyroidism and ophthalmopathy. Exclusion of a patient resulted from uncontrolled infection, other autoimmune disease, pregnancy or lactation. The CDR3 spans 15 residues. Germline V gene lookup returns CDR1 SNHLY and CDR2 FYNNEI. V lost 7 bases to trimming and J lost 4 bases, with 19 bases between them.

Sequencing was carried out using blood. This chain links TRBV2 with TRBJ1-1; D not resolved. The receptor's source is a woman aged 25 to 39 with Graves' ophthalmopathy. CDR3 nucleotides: TGTGCCAGCATTGACCCTTGGGAAGGCCCCACTGAAGCTTTCTTT. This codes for CASIDPWEGPTEAFF.